The rows below give T cell receptor beta chains drawn from one sample of a study of blood T cells in healthy people across ages. TCRdb reanalysed the 5' RACE reads using MiXCR and keeps one entry per CDR3 protein. The sample includes 1.5 million to 2 million distinct CDR3 sequences, around 50% seen only once; the top ten take 2.1%. The sequenced material came from blood. The receptors originated from a woman in her forties in good health. Each CDR3 is given with its conserved first and last residue. Fields, in order: V gene, D gene, clone size, J gene, CDR3 length, CDR3 protein, CDR3 DNA. D genes are given only for firm matches. Size is stated for part of the rows, as once, few or many counts, or as a class when the clone is expanded.

V: TRBV28
D: NA
size: few
J: TRBJ2-7
length: 15
CDR3: CASSAREMVSYEQYF
DNA: TGTGCCAGCAGTGCTCGGGAGATGGTCTCCTACGAGCAGTACTTC

V: TRBV20-1
D: NA
size: NA
J: TRBJ1-2
length: 14
CDR3: CSAPTQLANYGYTF
DNA: TGCAGTGCTCCGACCCAGTTAGCTAACTATGGCTACACCTTC

V: TRBV7-9
D: NA
size: few
J: TRBJ2-1
length: 13
CDR3: CASSLGDNNEQFF
DNA: TGTGCCAGCAGCTTAGGGGACAACAATGAGCAGTTCTTC

V: TRBV6-6
D: TRBD2
size: NA
J: TRBJ2-1
length: 12
CDR3: CAAGGGISEQFF
DNA: TGTGCCGCGGGGGGGGGCATTTCTGAGCAGTTCTTC

V: TRBV29-1
D: NA
size: few
J: TRBJ2-5
length: 12
CDR3: CSVEQSQETQYF
DNA: TGCAGCGTTGAACAGAGTCAAGAGACCCAGTACTTC

V: TRBV20-1
D: NA
size: few
J: TRBJ2-3
length: 17
CDR3: CSAKYSGMAGSRHTQYF
DNA: TGCAGTGCGAAATACTCAGGCATGGCGGGGAGTAGGCATACGCAGTATTTT

V: TRBV7-2
D: TRBD2
size: NA
J: TRBJ2-7
length: 14
CDR3: CASSLGWTSGGQYF
DNA: TGTGCCAGCAGCTTGGGGTGGACTAGCGGTGGACAGTACTTC

V: TRBV4-2
D: TRBD1
size: NA
J: TRBJ2-7
length: 14
CDR3: CASRLDRAAYEQYF
DNA: TGTGCCAGCAGGCTGGACAGGGCAGCCTACGAGCAGTACTTC

V: TRBV5-1
D: NA
size: few
J: TRBJ2-1
length: 16
CDR3: CASSLGHLSSYNEQFF
DNA: TGCGCCAGCAGCTTGGGACACCTGAGCTCCTACAATGAGCAGTTCTTC

V: TRBV12-3/TRBV12-4
D: NA
size: few
J: TRBJ1-2
length: 15
CDR3: CASSFAAGGHSGYTF
DNA: TGTGCCAGCAGTTTTGCTGCGGGTGGGCACTCCGGCTACACCTTC